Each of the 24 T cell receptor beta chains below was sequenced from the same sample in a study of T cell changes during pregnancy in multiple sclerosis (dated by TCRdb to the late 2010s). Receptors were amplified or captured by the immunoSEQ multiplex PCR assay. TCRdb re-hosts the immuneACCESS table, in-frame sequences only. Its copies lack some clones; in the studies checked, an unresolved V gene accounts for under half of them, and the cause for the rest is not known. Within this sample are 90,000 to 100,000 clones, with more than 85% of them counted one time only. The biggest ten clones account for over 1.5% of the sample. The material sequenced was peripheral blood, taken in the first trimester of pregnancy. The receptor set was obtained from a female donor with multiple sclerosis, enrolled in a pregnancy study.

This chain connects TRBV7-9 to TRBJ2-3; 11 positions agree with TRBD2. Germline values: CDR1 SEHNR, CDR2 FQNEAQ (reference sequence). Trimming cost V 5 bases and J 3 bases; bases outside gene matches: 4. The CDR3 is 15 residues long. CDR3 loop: CASSPASGRTDTQYF. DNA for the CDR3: TGTGCCAGCAGCCCTGCTAGCGGGAGGACAGATACGCAGTATTTT.

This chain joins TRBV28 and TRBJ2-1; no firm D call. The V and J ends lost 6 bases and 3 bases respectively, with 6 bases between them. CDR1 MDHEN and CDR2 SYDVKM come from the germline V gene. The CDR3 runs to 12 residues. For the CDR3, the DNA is TGTGCCAGCAGCCCCGGCTACAATGAGCAGTTCTTC. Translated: CASSPGYNEQFF.

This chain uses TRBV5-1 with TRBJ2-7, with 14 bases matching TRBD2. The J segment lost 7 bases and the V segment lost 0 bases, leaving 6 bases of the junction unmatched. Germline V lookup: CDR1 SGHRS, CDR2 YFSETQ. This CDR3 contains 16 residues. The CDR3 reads CASSLGLAGGPGEQYF. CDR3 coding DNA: TGCGCCAGCAGCTTGGGACTAGCGGGAGGGCCGGGGGAGCAGTACTTC.

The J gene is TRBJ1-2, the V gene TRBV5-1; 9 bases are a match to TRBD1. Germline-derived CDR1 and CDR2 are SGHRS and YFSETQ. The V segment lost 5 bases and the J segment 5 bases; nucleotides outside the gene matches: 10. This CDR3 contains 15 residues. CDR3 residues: CASSLTGGSGYGYTF. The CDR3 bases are TGCGCCAGCAGTCTCACAGGGGGCTCCGGGTATGGCTACACCTTC.

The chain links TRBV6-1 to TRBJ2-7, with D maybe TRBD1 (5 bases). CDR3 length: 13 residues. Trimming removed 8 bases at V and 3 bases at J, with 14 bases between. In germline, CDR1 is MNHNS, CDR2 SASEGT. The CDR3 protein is CASGLTDNYEQYF. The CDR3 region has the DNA TGTGCCAGCGGGTTGACAGACAACTACGAGCAGTACTTC.

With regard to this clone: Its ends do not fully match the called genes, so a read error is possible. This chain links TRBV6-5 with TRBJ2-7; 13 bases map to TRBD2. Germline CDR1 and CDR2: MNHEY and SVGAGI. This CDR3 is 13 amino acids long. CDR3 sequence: CASSPTSGRTSNF. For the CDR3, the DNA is TGTGCCAGCAGTCCGACTAGCGGGAGGACCTCGAACTTC.

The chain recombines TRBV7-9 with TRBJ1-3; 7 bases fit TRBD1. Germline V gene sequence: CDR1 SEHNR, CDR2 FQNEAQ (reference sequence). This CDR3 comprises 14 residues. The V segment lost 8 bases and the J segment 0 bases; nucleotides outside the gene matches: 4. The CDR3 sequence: CASGRDSSGNTIYF. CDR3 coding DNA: TGTGCCAGCGGCAGGGACAGCTCTGGAAACACCATATATTTT.

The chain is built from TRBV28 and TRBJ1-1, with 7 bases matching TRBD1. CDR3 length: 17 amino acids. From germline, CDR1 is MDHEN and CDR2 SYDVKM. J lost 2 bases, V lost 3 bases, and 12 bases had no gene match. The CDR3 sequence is CASSFRSTGSDNTEAFF. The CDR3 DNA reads TGTGCCAGCAGTTTTCGGTCGACAGGGAGTGATAACACTGAAGCTTTCTTT.

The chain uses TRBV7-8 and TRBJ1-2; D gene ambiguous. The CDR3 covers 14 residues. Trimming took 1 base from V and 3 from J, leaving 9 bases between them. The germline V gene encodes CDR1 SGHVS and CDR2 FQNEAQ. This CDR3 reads CASSLDATDYGYTF. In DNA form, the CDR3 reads TGTGCCAGCAGCTTAGATGCCACAGACTATGGCTACACCTTC.

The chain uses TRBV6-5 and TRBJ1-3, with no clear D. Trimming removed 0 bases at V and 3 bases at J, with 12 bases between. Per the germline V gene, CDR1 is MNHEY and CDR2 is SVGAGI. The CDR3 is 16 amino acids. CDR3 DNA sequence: TGTGCCAGCAGTTACTCCAGTGACTTTAGTGGAAACACCATATATTTT. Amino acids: CASSYSSDFSGNTIYF.

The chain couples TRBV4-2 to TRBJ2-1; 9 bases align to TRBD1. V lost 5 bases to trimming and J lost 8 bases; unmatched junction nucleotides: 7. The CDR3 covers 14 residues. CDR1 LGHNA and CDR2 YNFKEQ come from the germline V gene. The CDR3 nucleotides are TGTGCCAGCAGCTCCGGACAGGGGAGGGATGAGCAGTTCTTC. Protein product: CASSSGQGRDEQFF.

The chain's CDR3 is CASSHGDRGFGDTQYF. CDR3 in DNA: TGTGCCAGCAGCCACGGGGACAGGGGATTTGGAGATACGCAGTATTTT. The gene calls are TRBV5-5 and TRBJ2-3; the match to TRBD1 covers 10 bases. After removal of 4 bases from V and 5 bases from J, the junction contained 10 bases not matched to a gene. Germline lookup yields CDR1 SGHKS and CDR2 YYEKEE (reference sequence). The CDR3 loop spans 16 amino acids. Using reference TRBV5-5 and TRBJ2-3 for the parts outside the CDR3, the full variable domain is DAGVTQSPTHLIKTRGQQVTLRCSPISGHKSVSWYQQVLGQGPQFIFQYYEKEERGRGNFPDRFSARQFPNYSSELNVNALLLGDSALYLCASSHGDRGFGDTQYFGPGTRLTVL.

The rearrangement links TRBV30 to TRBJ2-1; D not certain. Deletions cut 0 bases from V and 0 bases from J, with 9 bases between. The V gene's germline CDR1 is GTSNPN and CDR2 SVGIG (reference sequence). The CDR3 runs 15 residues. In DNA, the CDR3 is TGTGCCTGGAGTGTAGCCACCAACTCCTACAATGAGCAGTTCTTC. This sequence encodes CAWSVATNSYNEQFF.

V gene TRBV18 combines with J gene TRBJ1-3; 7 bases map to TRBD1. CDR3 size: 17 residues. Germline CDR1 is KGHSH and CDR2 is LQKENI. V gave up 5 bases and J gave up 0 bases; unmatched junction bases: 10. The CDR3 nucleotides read TGTGCCAGCTCAGCCAATCCGGGACAGTTCTCTGGAAACACCATATATTTT. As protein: CASSANPGQFSGNTIYF.

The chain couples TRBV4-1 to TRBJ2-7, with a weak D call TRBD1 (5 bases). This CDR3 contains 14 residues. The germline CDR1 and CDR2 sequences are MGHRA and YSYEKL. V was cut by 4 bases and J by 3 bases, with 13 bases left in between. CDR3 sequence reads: CASSLASRDYEQYF. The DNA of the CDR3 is TGCGCCAGCAGCCTCGCAAGCAGGGACTACGAGCAGTACTTC.

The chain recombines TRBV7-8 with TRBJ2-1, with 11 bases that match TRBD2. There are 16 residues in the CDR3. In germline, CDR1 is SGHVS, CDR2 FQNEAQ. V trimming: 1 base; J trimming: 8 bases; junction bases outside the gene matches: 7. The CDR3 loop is CASSLDRLAGPHEQFF. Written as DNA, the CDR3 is TGTGCCAGCAGCTTAGACCGACTAGCGGGACCGCATGAGCAGTTCTTC.

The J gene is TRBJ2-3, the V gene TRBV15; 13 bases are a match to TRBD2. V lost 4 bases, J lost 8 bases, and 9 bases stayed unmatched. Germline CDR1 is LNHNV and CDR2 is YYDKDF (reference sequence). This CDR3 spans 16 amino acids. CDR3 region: CATSKLAGGMVGTQYF. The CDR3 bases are TGTGCCACCAGCAAACTAGCGGGAGGGATGGTGGGTACGCAGTATTTT.

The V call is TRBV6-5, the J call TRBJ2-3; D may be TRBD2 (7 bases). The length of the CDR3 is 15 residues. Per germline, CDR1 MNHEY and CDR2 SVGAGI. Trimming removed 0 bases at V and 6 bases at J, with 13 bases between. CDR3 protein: CASSYSRGGLDTQYF. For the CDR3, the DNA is TGTGCCAGCAGTTACTCAAGGGGGGGTCTTGATACGCAGTATTTT.

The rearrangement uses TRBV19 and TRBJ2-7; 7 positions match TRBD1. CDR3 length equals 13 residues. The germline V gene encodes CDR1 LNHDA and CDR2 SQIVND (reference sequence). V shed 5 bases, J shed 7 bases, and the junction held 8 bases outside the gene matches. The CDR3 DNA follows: TGTGCCAGTAGTCTCAACAGGGGTCAAGAGCAGTACTTC. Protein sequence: CASSLNRGQEQYF.

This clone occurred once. For the CDR3, the DNA is TGCAGCGTTGTTCGGACAGACTATGGCTACACCTTC. It codes for CSVVRTDYGYTF. The chain couples TRBV29-1 to TRBJ1-2; the D gene is possibly TRBD1 (6 bases). The CDR3 is 12 amino acids. V was clipped by 4 bases and J by 3 bases, with 9 bases between them. Germline CDR1 reads SQVTM; CDR2 reads ANQGSEA.

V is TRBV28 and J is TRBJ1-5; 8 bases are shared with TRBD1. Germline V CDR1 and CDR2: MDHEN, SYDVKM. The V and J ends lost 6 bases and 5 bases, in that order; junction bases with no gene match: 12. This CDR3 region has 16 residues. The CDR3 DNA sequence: TGTGCCAGCAGATACCAGGGGCAGGGGGCATATCAGCCCCAGCATTTT. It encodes CASRYQGQGAYQPQHF. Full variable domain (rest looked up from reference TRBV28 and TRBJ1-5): DVKVTQSSRYLVKRTGEKVFLECVQDMDHENMFWYRQDPGLGLRLIYFSYDVKMKEKGDIPEGYSVSREKKERFSLILESASTNQTSMYLCASRYQGQGAYQPQHFGDGTRLSIL.

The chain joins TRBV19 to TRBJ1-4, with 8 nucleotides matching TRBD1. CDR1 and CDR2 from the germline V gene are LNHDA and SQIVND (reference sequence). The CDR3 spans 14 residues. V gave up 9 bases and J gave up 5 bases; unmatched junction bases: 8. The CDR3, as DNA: TGTGCCAGGGAGACAGGGGCTATGAATGAAAAACTGTTTTTT. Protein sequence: CARETGAMNEKLFF.

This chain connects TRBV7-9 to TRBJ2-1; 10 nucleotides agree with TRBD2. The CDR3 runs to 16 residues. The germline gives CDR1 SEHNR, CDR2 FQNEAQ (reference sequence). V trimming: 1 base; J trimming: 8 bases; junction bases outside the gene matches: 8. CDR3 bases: TGTGCCAGCAGCTTAGACCCTAGCGGGAGTCTCGATGAGCAGTTCTTC. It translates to CASSLDPSGSLDEQFF.

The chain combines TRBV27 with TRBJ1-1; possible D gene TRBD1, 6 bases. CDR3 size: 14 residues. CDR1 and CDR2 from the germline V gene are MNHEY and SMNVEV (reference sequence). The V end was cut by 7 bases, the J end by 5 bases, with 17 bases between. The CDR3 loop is CASNQGGARTEAFF. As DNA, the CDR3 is TGTGCCAGCAATCAAGGGGGGGCGCGGACTGAAGCTTTCTTT.